This TCR beta chain comes out of a study of T cell repertoires in aging, cancer and after chemotherapy. Whole-study findings and limits: Compared with age-matched healthy donors, untreated hematological or solid cancer patients showed higher blood TCR clonality.

CDR3 size: 16 residues. Trimming left V 5 bases short and J 5 bases short, with 21 bases between. From germline, CDR1 is SGHTA and CDR2 FQGNSA. Peripheral blood genomic DNA, not sorted cells or RNA, was the template. A mixed TRB-A/B primer pool amplified rearranged TRB by multiplex touch-down PCR. TCRdb called the multiplex PCR reads again in MiXCR, with one record for every CDR3 protein. This table holds around 2,300 distinct CDR3 sequences, under 45% found once. As concerns this clonotype: Antigen specificity is unknown.

The J gene is TRBJ2-5, the V gene TRBV7-2, with D perhaps TRBD1 or TRBD2 (7 bases each). The source material was blood. This sequence was found in a human donor with a solid tumor. The CDR3 protein is CASSLIQTGRGETQYF. In DNA form, the CDR3 reads TGTGCCAGCAGCCTAATACAGACAGGGAGGGGGGAGACCCAGTACTTC.